These 13 T cell receptor beta chains share one sample of origin, sequenced in a study of blood T cell repertoires in COVID-19. Only in-frame clones appear in the TCRdb table, and some are missing; sequencing was by immunoSEQ multiplex PCR. Of about 240,000 clones in the sample, approximately 86% were seen once. Sequencing was done on a sample of PBMCs or T cells enriched from blood (not recorded which). The receptors stem from a woman in her 40s with acute COVID-19.

The CDR3 spells CSVEKGQGALEGDEQYF. For the CDR3, the DNA is TGCAGCGTTGAAAAGGGACAGGGGGCTTTAGAGGGTGACGAGCAGTACTTC. The chain couples TRBV29-1 to TRBJ2-7; 12 nucleotides agree with TRBD1. The junction had 13 bases not matched to a gene; V was cut back by 2 bases and J by 5 bases. This CDR3 contains 17 residues. The germline gives CDR1 SQVTM, CDR2 ANQGSEA.

The chain recombines TRBV28 with TRBJ2-7; tentative D call: TRBD1 (5 bases). Germline V gene lookup returns CDR1 MDHEN and CDR2 SYDVKM. CDR3 length equals 14 residues. Trimming removed 2 bases at V and 2 bases at J, with 10 bases between. The CDR3 bases are TGTGCCAGCAGTTTAATCAGGGTTCCCTACGAGCAGTACTTC. Translated: CASSLIRVPYEQYF.

The rearrangement uses TRBV2 and TRBJ2-2, with 8 bases that match TRBD1. Germline CDR1 SNHLY, CDR2 FYNNEI. There are 15 residues in the CDR3. V was pared by 4 bases and J by 4 bases, with 5 bases of the junction left unmatched. This chain's CDR3 is CASSAQGAGTGELFF. The CDR3 region has the DNA TGTGCCAGCAGTGCCCAGGGGGCGGGCACCGGGGAGCTGTTTTTT.

The rearrangement joins TRBV2 to TRBJ1-1; TRBD1 is a possible D gene (5 bases). The V and J ends lost 9 bases and 5 bases respectively, with 16 bases between them. Looked up from germline, CDR1 is SNHLY and CDR2 is FYNNEI. This CDR3 has 13 amino acids. CDR3 region: CASRTRQETEAFF. The DNA of the CDR3 is TGTGCCAGTAGGACACGGCAGGAGACTGAAGCTTTCTTT.

The chain joins TRBV5-1 to TRBJ2-1; D is possibly TRBD1 (6 bases). Germline CDR1 SGHRS, CDR2 YFSETQ. The V end lost 2 bases, the J end lost 1 base, and 10 bases lay between the germline ends. The CDR3 spans 15 residues. CDR3 loop: CASSLYGTSYNEQFF. CDR3 in DNA: TGCGCCAGCAGCTTATACGGGACATCCTACAATGAGCAGTTCTTC.

CDR3 protein: CASSLATSGRNEQYF. In DNA, the CDR3 is TGTGCCAGCAGCTTAGCAACTAGCGGGAGAAACGAGCAGTACTTC. The rearrangement joins TRBV13 to TRBJ2-7; 11 nucleotides align to TRBD2. The CDR3 covers 15 residues. CDR1 is PRHDT, CDR2 FYEKMQ, per germline (reference sequence). With V trimmed by 1 base and J by 5 bases, 4 bases remained unmatched.

This chain joins TRBV9 and TRBJ2-1; TRBD2 agrees at 16 bases. V gave up 2 bases and J gave up 7 bases; unmatched junction bases: 12. The CDR3 is 19 amino acids. The germline V gene encodes CDR1 SGDLS and CDR2 YYNGEE. CDR3 residues: CASSVPSGTSGRAENEQFF. The DNA of the CDR3 is TGTGCCAGCAGCGTCCCGTCCGGGACTAGCGGGAGGGCCGAGAATGAGCAGTTCTTC. Using reference TRBV9 and TRBJ2-1 for the parts outside the CDR3, the full variable domain is DSGVTQTPKHLITATGQRVTLRCSPRSGDLSVYWYQQSLDQGLQFLIQYYNGEERAKGNILERFSAQQFPDLHSELNLSSLELGDSALYFCASSVPSGTSGRAENEQFFGPGTRLTVL.

In this sample, this clone turned up once. J is TRBJ2-1 and V is TRBV11-3, with TRBD2 matching over 13 bases. Per germline, CDR1 SGHNT and CDR2 YENEEA. The junction had 8 bases not matched to a gene; V was cut back by 4 bases and J by 8 bases. The CDR3 covers 16 residues. DNA for the CDR3: TGTGCCAGCAGCTCCTCCCGACTAGCGGGAGGAGATGAGCAGTTCTTC. Protein: CASSSSRLAGGDEQFF.

This clone has only a few counts. This sequence joins TRBV28 and TRBJ1-1, with TRBD1 matching 9 bases. The ends lost 9 bases at V and 5 bases at J; junction bases unmatched: 16. Germline CDR1 is MDHEN and CDR2 is SYDVKM. This CDR3 comprises 16 residues. As DNA, the CDR3 is TGTGCCAGTAAAGTCCCGGGACAGGGTACGCGGACTGAAGCTTTCTTT. Its translation: CASKVPGQGTRTEAFF.

This clone was found once. V and J are TRBV27 and TRBJ2-3; 7 nucleotides match TRBD2. The V and J ends lost 6 bases and 6 bases, in that order; junction bases with no gene match: 0. The CDR3 has 11 amino acids. Germline CDR1 is MNHEY and CDR2 is SMNVEV (reference sequence). The CDR3 bases are TGTGCCAGCAGGGGGGGGGATACGCAGTATTTT. Translated, it gives CASRGGDTQYF.

The chain's CDR3 is CSASVAGVVNEQFF. Here the CDR3 DNA reads TGCAGTGCTAGTGTAGCGGGAGTGGTCAATGAGCAGTTCTTC. The chain combines TRBV20-1 with TRBJ2-1; TRBD2 aligns across 9 bases. Trimming at V came to 3 bases and at J to 6 bases, leaving 6 bases not matched to a gene. CDR1 is DFQATT, CDR2 SNEGSKA, per germline (reference sequence). The CDR3 length is 14 residues.

This clone was seen just once. The V call is TRBV7-8, the J call TRBJ2-7; a possible D gene is TRBD1 (6 bases). The CDR3 has 15 residues. V dropped 1 base and J dropped 3 bases, with 13 bases sitting between them. CDR1 is SGHVS and CDR2 is FQNEAQ in the germline V gene. The CDR3 reads CASSLGRDIFYEQYF. DNA of the CDR3: TGTGCCAGCAGCTTAGGAAGGGACATTTTCTACGAGCAGTACTTC.

The chain couples TRBV5-6 to TRBJ2-1; TRBD2 agrees at 11 bases. Germline values: CDR1 SGHDT, CDR2 YYEEEE. Trimming cost V 0 bases and J 9 bases; bases outside gene matches: 5. The CDR3 spans 15 residues. CDR3 coding DNA: TGTGCCAGCAGCTTGGGACTAGCGGGAATTAGTGAGCAGTTCTTC. The encoded protein is CASSLGLAGISEQFF.